One and the same sample provided the 4 T cell receptor beta chains below, sequenced in a study of T cells in Graves' hyperthyroidism and ophthalmopathy. The source material, RNA transcripts, was used to amplify TCR beta CDR3 regions. HTBI primers were used for first-round RT-PCR of the TCR CDR3. MiXCR, applied by TCRdb to the multiplex PCR reads, yields one record per CDR3 protein. The sample holds some 510,000 distinct CDR3 sequences, under 25% seen once. Sequencing input: blood. Source of these receptors: a man between 18 and 35 years old with Graves' hyperthyroidism.

This clonotype was observed a handful of times. The chain couples TRBV6-1 to TRBJ2-7; 8 bases agree with TRBD1. V was pared by 2 bases and J by 5 bases, with 5 bases of the junction left unmatched. Germline V gene lookup returns CDR1 MNHNS and CDR2 SASEGT. The CDR3 contains 14 residues. CDR3 DNA: TGTGCCAGCAGTGAACGACAGGGGATGGACGAGCAGTACTTC. Its protein is CASSERQGMDEQYF.

The sample holds many counts of this clonotype. V is TRBV12-3 or TRBV12-4 and J is TRBJ2-5, with D maybe TRBD1 (6 bases). The CDR3 covers 14 residues. Trimming took 4 bases from V and 1 from J, leaving 10 bases between them. The CDR3 here is CASSWTVPQETQYF. CDR3 nucleotides: TGTGCCAGCAGTTGGACAGTACCCCAAGAGACCCAGTACTTC.

V gene TRBV7-8 combines with J gene TRBJ1-5; D is uncertain. The CDR3 runs 18 residues. V was trimmed by 0 bases and J by 0 bases, leaving 15 bases between them. The germline gives CDR1 SGHVS, CDR2 FQNEAQ. The DNA of the CDR3 is TGTGCCAGCAGCTTAGCGCGGGCAGGAGTAAATAGCAATCAGCCCCAGCATTTT. Its protein is CASSLARAGVNSNQPQHF. Filled out from reference TRBV7-8 and TRBJ1-5, the complete variable domain reads GAGVSQSPRYKVAKRGQDVALRCDPISGHVSLFWYQQALGQGPEFLTYFQNEAQLDKSGLPSDRFFAERPEGSVSTLKIQRTQQEDSAVYLCASSLARAGVNSNQPQHFGDGTRLSIL.

This clonotype occurred many times. Because the CDR3 is missing its conserved closing phenylalanine or tryptophan, this is likely a read error. The rearrangement joins TRBV2 to TRBJ1-1, with D perhaps matching TRBD1 (5 bases). The germline V and J ends were trimmed by 8 bases and 0 bases, with 10 bases remaining between them. Germline-derived CDR1 and CDR2 are SNHLY and FYNNEI. The CDR3 is made up of 13 amino acids. The CDR3 loop reads CASVDRLNTEAFV. The CDR3 coding sequence is TGTGCCAGCGTAGACAGATTGAACACTGAAGCTTTCGTT.